This TCR beta chain was sequenced during a study of cytomegalovirus exposure and HLA in healthy donors. Primers: 60 Vbeta forward and 13 Jbeta reverse. TCRdb's table, derived via immunoSEQ multiplex PCR, lists solely in-frame clones and lacks some. The sample lists 120,000 to 150,000 clones, about 83% seen once, with about 13% in the top ten. Study-wide points: In a later analysis, a missense DCLRE1C variant was linked to TCR beta V- and J-gene trimming.

Comment on this clone: Its antigen is not known.

After removal of 3 bases from V and 5 bases from J, the junction contained 11 bases not matched to a gene. Germline loops: CDR1 MNHEY, CDR2 SMNVEV (reference sequence). The CDR3 contains 17 residues. V and J are TRBV27 and TRBJ2-7; the match to TRBD2 covers 12 bases. Material: PBMCs. This clonotype was sampled from a man in his forties or fifties in good health and CMV-seropositive. The DNA of the CDR3 is TGTGCCAGCAGTTTTGCGACTAGCGGGAGAGCGGGACACGAGCAGTACTTC. This sequence encodes CASSFATSGRAGHEQYF.